These T cell receptor beta chains were read from a single sample in a study of control samples from healthy donors and cancer patients. The assay was immunoSEQ multiplex PCR, and TCRdb's table has in-frame clones only and misses some. The data show 150,000 to 200,000 clones, around 89% seen once. Sequences were obtained from blood. The receptors stem from a woman between 50 and 59 years old in good health. Both conserved end residues are part of each CDR3. Each record gives: V gene, D gene, J gene, clone size, CDR3 protein, CDR3 DNA. D genes are given only for firm matches. The size field is filled for only some rows; it gives once, few, many or a size class.

>TRBV9|NA|TRBJ1-3|NA
CASSGAQGKGGNTIYF
TGTGCCAGCAGCGGCGCCCAGGGGAAGGGAGGAAACACCATATATTTT
>TRBV6-5|NA|TRBJ2-7|NA
CASSYLSGHEQYF
TGTGCCAGCAGTTACTTGTCAGGGCACGAGCAGTACTTC
>TRBV4-3|NA|TRBJ1-5|once
CASSQDRVSQPQHF
TGCGCCAGCAGCCAAGATCGGGTCAGTCAGCCCCAGCATTTT
>TRBV13|NA|TRBJ2-5|few
CASSSQGQETQYF
TGTGCCAGCAGCTCCCAGGGGCAGGAGACCCAGTACTTC
>TRBV19|NA|TRBJ1-3|NA
CASSEGAGNTIYF
TGTGCCAGTAGCGAGGGGGCTGGAAACACCATATATTTT
>TRBV5-1|NA|TRBJ1-3|few
CASSLEYVSSGNTIYF
TGCGCCAGCAGCTTGGAGTACGTCTCCTCTGGAAACACCATATATTTT
>TRBV18|NA|TRBJ1-2|NA
CASSERIGQTSSNYGYTF
TGTGCCAGCTCGGAGAGGATCGGGCAGACCTCCTCTAACTATGGCTACACCTTC
>TRBV5-1|TRBD2|TRBJ2-7|NA
CASSLEASGGVEQYF
TGCGCCAGCAGCTTGGAAGCTAGCGGGGGGGTCGAGCAGTACTTC
>TRBV7-2|NA|TRBJ2-4|NA
CASSLQGSSPKAKNIQYF
TGTGCCAGCAGCTTACAGGGGTCCTCTCCCAAAGCCAAAAACATTCAGTACTTC
>TRBV28|TRBD2|TRBJ2-5|NA
CASSRLTSGGRRGQETQYF
TGTGCCAGCAGCCGACTAACTAGCGGGGGCCGGAGGGGACAAGAGACCCAGTACTTC
>TRBV28|TRBD1|TRBJ1-2|NA
CASSFALGTESNYGYTF
TGTGCCAGCAGTTTTGCCCTAGGGACAGAGTCTAACTATGGCTACACCTTC
>TRBV24-1|NA|TRBJ2-1|NA
CATSDFTGGNEQFF
TGTGCCACCAGTGATTTTACCGGTGGTAATGAGCAGTTCTTC
>TRBV25-1|NA|TRBJ2-5|NA
CASSVLGGTENQETQYF
TGTGCCAGCAGTGTTCTCGGCGGGACAGAGAACCAAGAGACCCAGTACTTC
>TRBV7-2|NA|TRBJ1-6|once
CASSLTGYSSPLHF
TGTGCCAGCAGCTTAACAGGGTACAGTTCACCCCTCCACTTT
>TRBV10-3|NA|TRBJ1-5|NA
CAISGGGLGNQPQHF
TGTGCCATCAGTGGGGGGGGACTGGGAAATCAGCCCCAGCATTTT
>TRBV6-5|TRBD2|TRBJ2-7|NA
CASIPYLAGVTYF
TGTGCCAGCATTCCTTACCTAGCGGGAGTTACGTACTTC
>TRBV10-3|TRBD1|TRBJ1-2|NA
CAIRPVRQGGGYTF
TGTGCCATCAGGCCTGTAAGACAGGGCGGGGGCTACACCTTC
>TRBV5-4|NA|TRBJ1-2|NA
CASSFGDMRGNYGYTF
TGTGCCAGCAGCTTCGGGGATATGAGGGGGAACTATGGCTACACCTTC
>TRBV30|TRBD1|TRBJ1-4|NA
CACDKGQFNEKLFF
TGTGCCTGCGACAAGGGACAGTTTAATGAAAAACTGTTTTTT
>TRBV5-8|NA|TRBJ2-1|NA
CASSLGDNFDNEQFF
TGTGCCAGCAGCTTGGGGGATAACTTCGACAATGAGCAGTTCTTC
>TRBV27|NA|TRBJ1-5|NA
CASSLSGGNQPQHF
TGTGCCAGCAGTTTATCAGGGGGGAATCAGCCCCAGCATTTT
>TRBV2|NA|TRBJ1-5|NA
CASSGQNYQPQHF
TGTGCCAGCAGTGGACAGAACTATCAGCCCCAGCATTTT
>TRBV7-2|NA|TRBJ1-6|NA
CASSLDSSNRPLHF
TGTGCCAGCAGCTTAGATAGCAGTAACCGACCCCTCCACTTT
>TRBV7-9|NA|TRBJ1-2|few
CASSLGYGGAYGYTF
TGTGCCAGCAGCTTAGGATATGGGGGCGCCTATGGCTACACCTTC
>TRBV4-3|NA|TRBJ1-5|NA
CASSQESAGLGNQPQHF
TGCGCCAGCAGCCAAGAATCGGCGGGGTTGGGCAATCAGCCCCAGCATTTT
>TRBV7-9|NA|TRBJ1-1|NA
CASRMTGNTEAFF
TGTGCCAGCAGGATGACAGGGAACACTGAAGCTTTCTTT
>TRBV18|NA|TRBJ2-3|NA
CASSRSALGTDTQYF
TGTGCCAGCTCACGAAGCGCACTCGGGACAGATACGCAGTATTTT
>TRBV9|NA|TRBJ1-5|few
CASSATDQPQHF
TGTGCCAGCAGCGCTACGGATCAGCCCCAGCATTTT
>TRBV7-8|NA|TRBJ2-5|NA
CASSFGRGETQYF
TGTGCCAGCAGCTTTGGCAGGGGAGAGACCCAGTACTTC
>TRBV6-6|NA|TRBJ2-5|NA
CASRYTGIGAETQYF
TGTGCCAGCAGGTACACAGGGATCGGTGCGGAGACCCAGTACTTC
>TRBV7-9|NA|TRBJ2-6|once
CASSLRVAGANVLTF
TGTGCCAGCAGCCTCAGGGTCGCTGGGGCCAACGTCCTGACTTTC
>TRBV4-3|NA|TRBJ1-1|NA
CASSQDVRSQAFF
TGCGCCAGCAGCCAAGATGTGAGAAGTCAAGCTTTCTTT
>TRBV27|TRBD1|TRBJ1-1|many
CASSYRGGSNTEAFF
TGTGCCAGCAGTTACAGGGGGGGATCGAACACTGAAGCTTTCTTT
>TRBV20-1|NA|TRBJ1-2|once
CSARDRTYYTF
TGCAGTGCTAGAGATCGGACCTACTACACCTTC
>TRBV7-9|NA|TRBJ2-7|NA
CASSFTRQNYEQYF
TGTGCCAGCAGCTTTACTCGGCAGAACTACGAGCAGTACTTC
>TRBV20-1|NA|TRBJ2-7|NA
CSALQGGEQYF
TGCAGTGCCCTACAGGGCGGGGAGCAGTACTTC
>TRBV4-3|NA|TRBJ1-6|once
CASSQDQPGVSGSPLHF
TGCGCCAGCAGCCAAGATCAACCGGGAGTATCGGGATCACCCCTCCACTTT
>TRBV5-1|NA|TRBJ1-1|NA
CASSLETLPGGAFF
TGCGCCAGCAGCTTGGAAACCCTTCCTGGTGGAGCTTTCTTT
>TRBV24-1|NA|TRBJ1-1|NA
CATARGNTEAFF
TGTGCCACCGCAAGGGGGAACACTGAAGCTTTCTTT
>TRBV7-8|NA|TRBJ2-7|NA
CASRPVRGPLYEQYF
TGTGCCAGCAGACCAGTCCGAGGACCGCTGTACGAGCAGTACTTC